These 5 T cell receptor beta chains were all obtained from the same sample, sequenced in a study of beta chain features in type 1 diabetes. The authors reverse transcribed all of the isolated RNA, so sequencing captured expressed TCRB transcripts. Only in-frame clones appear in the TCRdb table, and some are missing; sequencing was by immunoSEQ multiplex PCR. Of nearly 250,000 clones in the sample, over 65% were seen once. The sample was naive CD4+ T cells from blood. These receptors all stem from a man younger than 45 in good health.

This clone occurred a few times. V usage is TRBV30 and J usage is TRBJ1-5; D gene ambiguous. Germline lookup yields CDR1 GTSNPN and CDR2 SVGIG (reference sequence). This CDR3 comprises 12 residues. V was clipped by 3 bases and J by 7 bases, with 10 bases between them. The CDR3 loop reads CAWRDPGQPQHF. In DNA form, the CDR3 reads TGTGCCTGGAGAGACCCTGGGCAGCCCCAGCATTTT.

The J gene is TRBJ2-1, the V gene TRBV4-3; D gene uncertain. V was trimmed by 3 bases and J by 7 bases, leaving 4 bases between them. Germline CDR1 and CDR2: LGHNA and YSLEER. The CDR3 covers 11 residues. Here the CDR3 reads CASSQANEQFF. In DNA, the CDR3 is TGCGCCAGCAGCCAGGCTAATGAGCAGTTCTTC.

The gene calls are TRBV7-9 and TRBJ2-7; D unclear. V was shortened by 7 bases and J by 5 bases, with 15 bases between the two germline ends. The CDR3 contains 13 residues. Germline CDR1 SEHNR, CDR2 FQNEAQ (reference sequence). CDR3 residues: CASTPPGINEQYF. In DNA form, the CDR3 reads TGTGCCAGCACCCCTCCGGGTATCAACGAGCAGTACTTC. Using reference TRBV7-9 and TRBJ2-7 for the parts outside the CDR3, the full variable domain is DTGVSQNPRHKITKRGQNVTFRCDPISEHNRLYWYRQTLGQGPEFLTYFQNEAQLEKSRLLSDRFSAERPKGSFSTLEIQRTEQGDSAMYLCASTPPGINEQYFGPGTRLTVT.

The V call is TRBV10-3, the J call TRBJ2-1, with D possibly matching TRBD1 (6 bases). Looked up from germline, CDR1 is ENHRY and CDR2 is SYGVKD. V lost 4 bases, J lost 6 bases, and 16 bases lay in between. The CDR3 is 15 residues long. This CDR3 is CAISGGTGFPNEQFF. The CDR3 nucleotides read TGTGCCATCAGTGGTGGCACAGGGTTCCCCAATGAGCAGTTCTTC.

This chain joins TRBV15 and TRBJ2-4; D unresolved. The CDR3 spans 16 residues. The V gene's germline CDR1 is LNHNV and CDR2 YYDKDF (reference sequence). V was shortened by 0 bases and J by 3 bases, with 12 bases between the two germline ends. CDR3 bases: TGTGCCACCAGCAGAGATCCCACGCGCGGCAAAAACATTCAGTACTTC. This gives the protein CATSRDPTRGKNIQYF.